A selection of T cell receptor beta chains follows, all from one sample in a study of vaccination and CD4 T cells after COVID-19. Their antigen targets remain unknown. TCRdb passed the PCR reads through MiXCR, listing each CDR3 protein once. Here the sample spans fewer than 18,000 distinct CDR3 sequences, roughly half being singletons. The sample comprised CD4+ T cells from blood, cultured in vitro. These receptors were taken from a human donor who had recovered from COVID-19. Both conserved end residues are part of each CDR3. A D gene is named only where the DNA matches it firmly. The listing skips clone size in some rows; elsewhere it reads once, few, many or a size class.

TGTGCCAGCAGTTACTCAGTACAGGCCACTGAAGCTTTCTTT	CASSYSVQATEAFF	NA	NA	TRBV6-5	TRBJ1-1
TGTGCCAGCAGCTTATCTATATGGTCCGGTTCACCCCTCCACTTT	CASSLSIWSGSPLHF	NA	NA	TRBV7-8	TRBJ1-6
TGTGCCAGCAGCCCCCGCGGGACAGTGACCTACGAGCAGTACTTC	CASSPRGTVTYEQYF	NA	NA	TRBV7-6	TRBJ2-7
TGCGCCAGCAGCTATTCTCACACAGGGAGCTCCTACAATGAGCAGTTCTTC	CASSYSHTGSSYNEQFF	NA	few	TRBV5-1	TRBJ2-1
TGTGCCACCAGCAGAGCTAGCGGGGGGAACATTCAGTACTTC	CATSRASGGNIQYF	TRBD2	medium-sized	TRBV15	TRBJ2-4
TGTGCCAGCAGCTTCGAACAGGGTAATACGCCCCAGCATTTT	CASSFEQGNTPQHF	NA	few	TRBV7-8	TRBJ1-5
TGTGCCAGCAGCACCCCGGGACAGGGATCCTATGGCTACACCTTC	CASSTPGQGSYGYTF	TRBD1	NA	TRBV4-2	TRBJ1-2
TGTGCCAGCAGCGCGAGGGGGACTAGCACAGATACGCAGTATTTT	CASSARGTSTDTQYF	NA	NA	TRBV7-2	TRBJ2-3
TGCGCCAGCAGCGCGGGACTAGCGGGGTACAATGAGCAGTTCTTC	CASSAGLAGYNEQFF	TRBD2	NA	TRBV5-1	TRBJ2-1
TGCGCCAGCAGCTTGGGGCAGGGGAGAAACATTCAGTACTTC	CASSLGQGRNIQYF	NA	few	TRBV5-1	TRBJ2-4
TGTGCCAGCAGTGAACATCACGGGGAGCTGTTTTTT	CASSEHHGELFF	NA	NA	TRBV2	TRBJ2-2
TGTGCCAGCAGTACGGACTTTTCACCCCTCCACTTT	CASSTDFSPLHF	NA	few	TRBV27	TRBJ1-6
TGTGCCAGCAGTTGGTCAGGGGCCATGAACACTGAAGCTTTCTTT	CASSWSGAMNTEAFF	NA	NA	TRBV27	TRBJ1-1
TGTGCCAGCAGGAGAGGGGCGAGCAATCAGCCCCAGCATTTT	CASRRGASNQPQHF	NA	few	TRBV12-3/TRBV12-4	TRBJ1-5
TGTGCCAGCAGTTCCCGGGCGGAGGGGAGGAGAGGCTACACCTTC	CASSSRAEGRRGYTF	NA	few	TRBV6-5	TRBJ1-2
TGTGCCAGCAGCTTTGACCGAAACTCCTACGAGCAGTACTTC	CASSFDRNSYEQYF	NA	NA	TRBV11-3	TRBJ2-7
TGTGCCAGCAGTACTAGCGGGGGGGCGGATACGCAGTATTTT	CASSTSGGADTQYF	TRBD2	medium-sized	TRBV6-1	TRBJ2-3
TGTGTCAGTAACCTGGGACAGGGGCTAGCGGGAGGGCCCTATGAGCAGTTCTTC	CVSNLGQGLAGGPYEQFF	TRBD2	once	TRBV19	TRBJ2-1
TGCGCCAGCAGTTTCGACAGCAATCAGCCCCAGCATTTT	CASSFDSNQPQHF	NA	NA	TRBV5-1	TRBJ1-5
TGTGCCAGTCTGGATAATTCACCCCTCCACTTT	CASLDNSPLHF	NA	few	TRBV6-1	TRBJ1-6
TGCAGCGTTGAAGAGCCTCTTGACTACACCTTC	CSVEEPLDYTF	NA	NA	TRBV29-1	TRBJ1-2
TGTGCCAGCAGCCAAGGCGGGTTGAGACGGTCCGAAGCTTTCTTT	CASSQGGLRRSEAFF	NA	few	TRBV14	TRBJ1-1
TGTGCCAGCAGCTTAATAGCGGGGGGCGGCTACGAGCAGTACTTC	CASSLIAGGGYEQYF	TRBD2	once	TRBV7-9	TRBJ2-7
TGCGCCAGCAGCTTGGACGGGACTAGCGGCTACGAGCAGTACTTC	CASSLDGTSGYEQYF	TRBD2	NA	TRBV5-1	TRBJ2-7
TGTGCCACCAGTGCGTGGGGGAATGAAGCTTTCTTT	CATSAWGNEAFF	NA	NA	TRBV24-1	TRBJ1-1
TGCAGCGTTGAGGATGGGGGGAACACCGGGGAGCTGTTTTTT	CSVEDGGNTGELFF	NA	NA	TRBV29-1	TRBJ2-2
TGTGCCTGGAGTCGGGGATGGCAAGAGACCCAGTACTTC	CAWSRGWQETQYF	NA	NA	TRBV30	TRBJ2-5
TGTGCCAGCAGTGAAGGGTTCCTGGACGGAGCTTTCTTT	CASSEGFLDGAFF	NA	NA	TRBV25-1	TRBJ1-1
TGTGCCAGCAGCAACGGACAGAAAACCTACGAGCAGTACTTC	CASSNGQKTYEQYF	NA	NA	TRBV7-6	TRBJ2-7